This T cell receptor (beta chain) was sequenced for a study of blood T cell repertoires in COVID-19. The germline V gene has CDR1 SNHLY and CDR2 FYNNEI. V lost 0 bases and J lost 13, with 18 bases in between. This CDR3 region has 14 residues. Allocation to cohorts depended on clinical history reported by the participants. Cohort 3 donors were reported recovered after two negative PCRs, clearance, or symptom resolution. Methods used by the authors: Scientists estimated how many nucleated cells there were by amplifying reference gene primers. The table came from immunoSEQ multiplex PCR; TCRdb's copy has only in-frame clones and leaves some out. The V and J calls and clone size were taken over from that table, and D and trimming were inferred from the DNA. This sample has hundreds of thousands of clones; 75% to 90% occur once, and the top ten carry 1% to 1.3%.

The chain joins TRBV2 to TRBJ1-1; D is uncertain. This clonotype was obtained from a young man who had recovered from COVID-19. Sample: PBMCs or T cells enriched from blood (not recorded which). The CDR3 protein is CASSEALAIRRIFF. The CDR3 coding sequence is TGTGCCAGCAGTGAAGCGCTAGCCATTCGACGGATTTTCTTT.